This T cell receptor beta chain was recorded in a study of CD8+CD57+ T cells in acquired aplastic anemia. Study at large: Quantities of DNA derived from sorted CD4+ and CD8+ cells averaged 3.2 ug. CD4+ reads averaged around 10 million in healthy donors. Study-wide results and caveats: Both patients and controls carried the same twenty-nine CD8+ CDR3 sequences. A significant difference in CD8+ Simpson's diversity between patients and controls was not found.

The CDR3 is made up of 14 amino acids. CDR1 is SGHTA and CDR2 is FQGNSA in the germline V gene. The germline V and J ends were trimmed by 5 bases and 19 bases, with 24 bases remaining between them. Note on this clonotype: As yet, its antigen is unknown.

Genomic DNA served as template for TCR beta VDJ and CDR3 profiling. TCRdb re-called the reads through MiXCR, storing one row per CDR3 protein. The data contain about 400,000 distinct CDR3 sequences, about two thirds of them seen just once; the ten biggest clones take up approximately 3.9%. This sequence joins TRBV7-2 and TRBJ1-6; unclear D gene. This sequence was found in a human donor in good health, serving as a control. The sample consisted of sorted CD4+, CD8+, or CD8+CD57+ T cells (not recorded which) from PBMCs. Written as DNA, the CDR3 is TGTGCCAGCAGCGTAGAGGGCAGGCCCCCACACCTGCACTTT. Translating gives CASSVEGRPPHLHF.